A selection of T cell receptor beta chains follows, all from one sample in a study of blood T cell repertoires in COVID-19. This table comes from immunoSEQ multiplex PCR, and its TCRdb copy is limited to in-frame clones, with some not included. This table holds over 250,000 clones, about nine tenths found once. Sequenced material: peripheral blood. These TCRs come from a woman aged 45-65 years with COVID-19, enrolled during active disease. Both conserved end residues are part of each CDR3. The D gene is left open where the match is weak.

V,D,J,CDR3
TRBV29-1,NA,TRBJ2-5,CSSTEQGIETQYF
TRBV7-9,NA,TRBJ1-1,CASSPPGGKKTEAFF
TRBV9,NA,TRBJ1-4,CASSVVRQFNEKLFF
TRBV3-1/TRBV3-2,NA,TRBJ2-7,CASSQTVTYEQYF
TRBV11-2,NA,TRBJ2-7,CASSFDLRQAQYF
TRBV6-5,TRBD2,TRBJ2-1,CASSPGTSGRNEQFF
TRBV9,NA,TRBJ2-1,CASSVGPGQLSYNEQFF
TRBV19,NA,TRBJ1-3,CASSILRSSGNTIYF
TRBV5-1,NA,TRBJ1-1,CASSLVLNTEAFF
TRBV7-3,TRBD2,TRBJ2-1,CASSLLAGGPKSSYNEQFF
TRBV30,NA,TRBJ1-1,CAWRPLTSTGAFF
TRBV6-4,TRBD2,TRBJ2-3,CASSRSPAGGPDTQYF
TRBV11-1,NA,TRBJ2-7,CASSHGQTYEQYF
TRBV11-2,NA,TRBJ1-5,CASSLGGWRGQPQHF
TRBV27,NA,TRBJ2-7,CASSYPLRSSYEQYF
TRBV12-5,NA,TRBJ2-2,CASRENTGELFF
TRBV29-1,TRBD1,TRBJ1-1,CSVDRQGTGTEAFF
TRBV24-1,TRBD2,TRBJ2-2,CATGASGKNTGELFF
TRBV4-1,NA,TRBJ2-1,CASSQDLYSYNEQFF
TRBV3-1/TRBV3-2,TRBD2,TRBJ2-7,CASSQVLAGFYEQYF
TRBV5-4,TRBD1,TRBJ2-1,CASSFDRGSYNEQFF
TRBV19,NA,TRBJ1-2,CASSQNMWAILGYGYTF
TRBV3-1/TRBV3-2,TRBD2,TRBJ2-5,CASRFMGGETQYF
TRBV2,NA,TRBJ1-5,CASSEQGGNQPQHF
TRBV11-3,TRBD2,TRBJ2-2,CASSRGLAGVGELFF
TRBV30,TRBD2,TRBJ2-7,CAWSVARGGEQYF
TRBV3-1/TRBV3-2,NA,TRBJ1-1,CASSQSSTRQVRGEAFF
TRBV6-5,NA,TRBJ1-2,CASSYSDYESRGYTF
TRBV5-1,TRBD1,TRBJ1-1,CASSLAEGATEAFF
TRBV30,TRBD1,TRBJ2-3,CAWSPKGTATDTQYF
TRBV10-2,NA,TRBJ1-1,CASSRFRSTEAFF
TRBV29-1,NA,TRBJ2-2,CSVEGEAGELFF
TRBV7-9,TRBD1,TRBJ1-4,CASSLGPGQATNEKLFF
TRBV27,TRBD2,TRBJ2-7,CASSPLTSGVSYEQYF
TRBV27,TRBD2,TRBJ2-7,CASSSRDYGAYEQYF
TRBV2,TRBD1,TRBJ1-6,CASRNRDSLNSPLHF
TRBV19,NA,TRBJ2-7,CASTPGGIRSYEQYF
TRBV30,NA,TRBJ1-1,CAWSRQGNTEAFF
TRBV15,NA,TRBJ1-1,CATSRIGATTEAFF
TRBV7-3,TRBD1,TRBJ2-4,CASSLGTGEGLAKNIQYF